This TCR beta chain was observed in a study of OX40 agonist ivuxolimab in advanced cancers. Background on the study: Antecedent anti-PD-1, anti-PD-L1 or anti-CTLA-4 therapy was permissible, with 35% to 40% having received some.

This clone occurred once. Its target is unknown. With V trimmed by 5 bases and J by 10 bases, 7 bases remained unmatched. Germline V gene lookup returns CDR1 MNHEY and CDR2 SMNVEV (reference sequence). This CDR3 has 14 amino acids. The data were produced by immunoSEQ multiplex PCR, yet TCRdb's version contains in-frame clones alone and is incomplete. Of about 90,000 clones listed, 90% are singletons. Study-level points and caveats: Normalized T-cell clonal expansion was also low in a subset of nonresponders. Researchers report that CD8+ T cells had, on average, more expanded clones than CD4+.

This chain joins TRBV27 and TRBJ1-4; 10 bases are shared with TRBD1. The source was CD4+ or CD8+ T cells sorted from blood, collected in a trial of the OX40 agonist ivuxolimab. The receptor was isolated from an adult with an advanced solid tumor such as melanoma, head and neck, liver or kidney cancer. The CDR3 DNA is TGTGCCAGCAGTCCGGACAGGGGGAGAGTAAAACTGTTTTTT. This translates into CASSPDRGRVKLFF.